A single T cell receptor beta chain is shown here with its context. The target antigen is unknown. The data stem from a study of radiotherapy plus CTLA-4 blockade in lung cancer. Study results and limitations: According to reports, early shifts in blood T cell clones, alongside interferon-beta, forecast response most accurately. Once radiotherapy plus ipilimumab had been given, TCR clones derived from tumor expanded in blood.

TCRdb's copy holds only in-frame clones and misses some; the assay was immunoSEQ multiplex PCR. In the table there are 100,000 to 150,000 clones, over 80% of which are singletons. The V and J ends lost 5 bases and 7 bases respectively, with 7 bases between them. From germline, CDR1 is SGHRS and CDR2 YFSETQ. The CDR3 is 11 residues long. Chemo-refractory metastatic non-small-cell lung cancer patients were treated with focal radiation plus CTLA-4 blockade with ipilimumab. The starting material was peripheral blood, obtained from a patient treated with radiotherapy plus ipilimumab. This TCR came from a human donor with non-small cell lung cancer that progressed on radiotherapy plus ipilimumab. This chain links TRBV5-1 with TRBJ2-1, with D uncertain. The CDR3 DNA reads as TGCGCCAGCAGGGAAATGAATGAGCAGTTCTTC. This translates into CASREMNEQFF.